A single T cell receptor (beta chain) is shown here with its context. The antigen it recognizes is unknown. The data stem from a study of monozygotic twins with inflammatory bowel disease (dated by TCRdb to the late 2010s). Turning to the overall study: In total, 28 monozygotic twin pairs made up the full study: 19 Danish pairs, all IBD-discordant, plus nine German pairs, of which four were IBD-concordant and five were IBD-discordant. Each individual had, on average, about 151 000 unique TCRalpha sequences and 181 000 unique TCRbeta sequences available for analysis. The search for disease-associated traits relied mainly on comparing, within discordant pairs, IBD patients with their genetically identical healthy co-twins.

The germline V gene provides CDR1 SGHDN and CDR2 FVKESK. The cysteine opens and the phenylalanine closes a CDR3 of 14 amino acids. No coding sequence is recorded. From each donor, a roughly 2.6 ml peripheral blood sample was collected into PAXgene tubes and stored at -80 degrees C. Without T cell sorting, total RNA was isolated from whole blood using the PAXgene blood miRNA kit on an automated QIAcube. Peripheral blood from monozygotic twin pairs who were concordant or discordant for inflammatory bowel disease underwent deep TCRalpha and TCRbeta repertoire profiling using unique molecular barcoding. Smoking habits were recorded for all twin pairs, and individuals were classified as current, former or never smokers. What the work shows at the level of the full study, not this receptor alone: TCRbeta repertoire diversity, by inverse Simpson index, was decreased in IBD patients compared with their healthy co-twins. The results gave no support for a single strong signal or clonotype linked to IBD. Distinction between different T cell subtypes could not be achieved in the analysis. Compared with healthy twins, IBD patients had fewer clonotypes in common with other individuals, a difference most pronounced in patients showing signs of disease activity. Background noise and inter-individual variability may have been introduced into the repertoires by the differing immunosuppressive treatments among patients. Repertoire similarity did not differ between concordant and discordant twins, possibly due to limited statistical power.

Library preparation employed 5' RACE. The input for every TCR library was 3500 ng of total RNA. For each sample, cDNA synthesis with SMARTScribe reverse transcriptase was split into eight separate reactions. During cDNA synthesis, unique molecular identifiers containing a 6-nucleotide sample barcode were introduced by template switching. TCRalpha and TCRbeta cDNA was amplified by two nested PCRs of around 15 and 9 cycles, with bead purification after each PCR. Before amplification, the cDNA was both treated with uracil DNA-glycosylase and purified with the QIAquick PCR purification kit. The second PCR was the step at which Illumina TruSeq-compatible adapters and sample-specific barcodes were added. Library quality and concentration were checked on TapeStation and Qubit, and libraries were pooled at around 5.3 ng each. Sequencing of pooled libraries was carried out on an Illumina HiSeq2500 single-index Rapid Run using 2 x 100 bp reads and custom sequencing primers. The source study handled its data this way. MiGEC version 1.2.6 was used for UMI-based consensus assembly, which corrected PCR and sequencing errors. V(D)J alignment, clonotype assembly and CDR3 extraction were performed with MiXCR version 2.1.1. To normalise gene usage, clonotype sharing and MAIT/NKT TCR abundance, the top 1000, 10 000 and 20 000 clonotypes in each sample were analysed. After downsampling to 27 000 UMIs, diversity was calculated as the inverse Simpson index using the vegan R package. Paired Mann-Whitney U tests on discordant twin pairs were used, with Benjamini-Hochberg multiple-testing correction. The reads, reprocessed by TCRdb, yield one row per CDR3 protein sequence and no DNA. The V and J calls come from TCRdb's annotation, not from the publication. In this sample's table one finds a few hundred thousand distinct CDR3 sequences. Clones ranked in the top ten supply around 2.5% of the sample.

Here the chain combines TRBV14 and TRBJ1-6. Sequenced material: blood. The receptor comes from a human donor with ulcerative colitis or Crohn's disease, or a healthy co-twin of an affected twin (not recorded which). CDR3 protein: CASSQDLGRSPLHF.